This TCR beta chain was obtained from a study of metastatic and nonmetastatic thyroid tumors. Study in general: Repertoire comparisons spanned blood and tumor or nodule tissue from malignant and benign thyroid patients. General study findings and limits: As reported, TCR beta diversity in blood and tumor was significantly higher in malignant thyroid tumors than in benign nodules.

Each patient came to thyroid surgery without any prior treatment (of any kind). The ends lost 6 bases at V and 4 bases at J; junction bases unmatched: 8. CDR1 and CDR2 (germline): SGHTA, FQGNSA. The length of the CDR3 is 14 residues. Original analysis: CDR3 differences across clinicopathological groups were used to build a distant-metastasis classifier for papillary thyroid cancer. MiXCR re-clonotyped the PCR reads for TCRdb. The V and J calls follow TCRdb's processing rather than the paper's. This table holds roughly 30,000 clones, approximately 11% found once. This clone was counted between two and nine times. No antigen is known for it.

This chain connects TRBV7-2 to TRBJ2-7, with TRBD1 matching over 8 bases. The specimen sequenced was blood. The source is a female donor with papillary thyroid cancer or a benign thyroid nodule (not recorded which). Some clones in this sample may be carry-over from other donors' samples. CDR3 nucleotide sequence: TGTGCCAGCAGAAAGCCCACAGGGGGGTACGAGCAGTACTTC. Translating gives CASRKPTGGYEQYF.